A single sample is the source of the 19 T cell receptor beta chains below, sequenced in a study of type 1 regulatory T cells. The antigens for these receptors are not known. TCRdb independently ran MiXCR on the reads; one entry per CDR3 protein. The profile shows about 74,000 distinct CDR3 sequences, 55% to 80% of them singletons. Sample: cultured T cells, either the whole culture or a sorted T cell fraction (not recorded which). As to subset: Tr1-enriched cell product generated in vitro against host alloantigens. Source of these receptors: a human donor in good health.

This CDR3 is CASSEAHGDTQYF. The CDR3 bases are TGTGCCAGCAGTGAAGCGCACGGAGATACGCAGTATTTT. The chain uses TRBV6-1 and TRBJ2-3; D unresolved. The germline V and J ends were trimmed by 0 bases and 5 bases, with 6 bases remaining between them. Germline V CDR1 and CDR2: MNHNS, SASEGT. The CDR3 runs to 13 residues.

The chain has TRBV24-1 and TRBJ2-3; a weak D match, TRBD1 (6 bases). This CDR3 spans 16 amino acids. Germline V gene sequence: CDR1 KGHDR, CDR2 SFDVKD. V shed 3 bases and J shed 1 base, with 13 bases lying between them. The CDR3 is CATSDPGERGTDTQYF. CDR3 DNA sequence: TGTGCCACCAGTGATCCAGGGGAGCGTGGCACAGATACGCAGTATTTT.

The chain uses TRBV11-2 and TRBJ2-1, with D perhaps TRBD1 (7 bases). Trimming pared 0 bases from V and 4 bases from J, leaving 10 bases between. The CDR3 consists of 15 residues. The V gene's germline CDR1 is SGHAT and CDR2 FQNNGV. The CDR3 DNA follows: TGTGCCAGCAGCTTAGACGCGGGACAGTACAATGAGCAGTTCTTC. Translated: CASSLDAGQYNEQFF.

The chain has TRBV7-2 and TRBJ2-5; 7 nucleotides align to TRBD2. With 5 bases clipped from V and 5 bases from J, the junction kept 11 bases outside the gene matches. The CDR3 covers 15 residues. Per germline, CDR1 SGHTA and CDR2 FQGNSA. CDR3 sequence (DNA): TGTGCCAGCAGCCGTTTCGACCAAGCGGGGGAGACCCAGTACTTC. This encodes CASSRFDQAGETQYF.

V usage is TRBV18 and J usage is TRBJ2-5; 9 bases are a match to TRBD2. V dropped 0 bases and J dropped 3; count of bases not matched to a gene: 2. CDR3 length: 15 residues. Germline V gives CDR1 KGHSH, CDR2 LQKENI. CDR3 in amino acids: CASSPPSSGKETQYF. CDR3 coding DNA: TGTGCCAGCTCACCACCTTCTAGCGGGAAAGAGACCCAGTACTTC.

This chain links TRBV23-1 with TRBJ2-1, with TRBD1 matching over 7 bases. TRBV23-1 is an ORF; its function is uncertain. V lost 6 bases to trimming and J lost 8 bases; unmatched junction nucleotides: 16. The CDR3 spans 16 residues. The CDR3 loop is CASSPADREMCDEQFF. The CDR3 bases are TGCGCCAGCAGCCCAGCAGACAGGGAGATGTGTGATGAGCAGTTCTTC.

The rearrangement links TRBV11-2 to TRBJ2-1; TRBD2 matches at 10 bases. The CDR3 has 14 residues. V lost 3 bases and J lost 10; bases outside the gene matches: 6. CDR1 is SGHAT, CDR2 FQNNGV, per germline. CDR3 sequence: CASSFQRLAGEQFF. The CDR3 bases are TGTGCCAGCAGCTTCCAAAGACTAGCGGGCGAGCAGTTCTTC.

This CDR3 is CASSEGSGQPQHF. The CDR3 coding sequence is TGCGCCAGCAGTGAGGGGTCAGGTCAGCCCCAGCATTTT. J is TRBJ1-5 and V is TRBV10-2; unclear D gene. With 2 bases removed from V and 6 bases from J, the gap between germline ends came to 8 bases. Per germline, CDR1 WSHSY and CDR2 SAAADI. CDR3 length equals 13 residues.

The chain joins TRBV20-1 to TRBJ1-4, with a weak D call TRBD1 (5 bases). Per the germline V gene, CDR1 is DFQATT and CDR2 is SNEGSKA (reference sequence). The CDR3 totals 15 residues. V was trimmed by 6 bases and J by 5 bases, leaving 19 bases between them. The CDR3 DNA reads TGCAGTGCCGGGACCGGGGGGGTACGGAATGAAAAACTGTTTTTT. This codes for CSAGTGGVRNEKLFF.

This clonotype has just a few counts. CDR3 in DNA: TGTGCCAGCAGCCGCTTAACTAGCGGGAGGGGAGATGAGCAGTTCTTC. This translates into CASSRLTSGRGDEQFF. The chain employs TRBV3-1 and TRBJ2-1, with 13 bases aligning to TRBD2. Trimming cost V 4 bases and J 8 bases; bases outside gene matches: 8. The length of the CDR3 is 16 residues. Per germline, CDR1 LGHDT and CDR2 YNNKEL (reference sequence).

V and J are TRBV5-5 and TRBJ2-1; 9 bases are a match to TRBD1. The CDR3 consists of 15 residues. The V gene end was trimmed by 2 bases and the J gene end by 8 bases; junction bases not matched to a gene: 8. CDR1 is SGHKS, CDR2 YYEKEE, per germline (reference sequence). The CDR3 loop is CASSFSGTGRDEQFF. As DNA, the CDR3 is TGTGCCAGCAGCTTTTCCGGGACAGGGCGGGATGAGCAGTTCTTC.

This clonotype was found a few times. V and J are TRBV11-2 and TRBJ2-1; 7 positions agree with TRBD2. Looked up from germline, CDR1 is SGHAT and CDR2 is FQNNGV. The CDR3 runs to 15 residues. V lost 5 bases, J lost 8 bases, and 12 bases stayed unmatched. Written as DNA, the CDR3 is TGTGCCAGCAGCCCTAGGGGAGGGCTAACGGATGAGCAGTTCTTC. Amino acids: CASSPRGGLTDEQFF.

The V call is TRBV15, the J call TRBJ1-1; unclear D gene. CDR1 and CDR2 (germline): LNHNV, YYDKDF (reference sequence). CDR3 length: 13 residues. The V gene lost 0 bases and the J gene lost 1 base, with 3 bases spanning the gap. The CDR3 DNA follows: TGTGCCACCAGCAGAGAGGCGAACACTGAAGCTTTCTTT. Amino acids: CATSREANTEAFF.

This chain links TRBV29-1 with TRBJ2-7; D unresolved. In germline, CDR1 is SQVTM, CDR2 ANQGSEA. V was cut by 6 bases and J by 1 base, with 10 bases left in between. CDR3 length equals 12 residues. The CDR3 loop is CSVALSSYEQYF. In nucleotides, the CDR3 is TGCAGCGTCGCTCTATCGTCCTACGAGCAGTACTTC.

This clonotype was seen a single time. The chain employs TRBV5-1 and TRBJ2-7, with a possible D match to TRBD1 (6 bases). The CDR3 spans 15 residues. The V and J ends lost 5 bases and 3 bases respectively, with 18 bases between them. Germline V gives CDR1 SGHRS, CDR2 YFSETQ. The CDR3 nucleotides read TGCGCCAGCAGTGACGACAGGCTCTACGGCTACGAGCAGTACTTC. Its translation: CASSDDRLYGYEQYF.

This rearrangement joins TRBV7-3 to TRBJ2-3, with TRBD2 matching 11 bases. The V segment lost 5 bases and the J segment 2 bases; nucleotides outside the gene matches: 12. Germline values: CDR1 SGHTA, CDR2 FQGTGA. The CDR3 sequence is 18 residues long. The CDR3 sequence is CASSNLPFSGRDTDTQYF. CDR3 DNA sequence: TGTGCCAGCAGCAACCTCCCCTTTAGCGGGAGGGACACAGATACGCAGTATTTT.

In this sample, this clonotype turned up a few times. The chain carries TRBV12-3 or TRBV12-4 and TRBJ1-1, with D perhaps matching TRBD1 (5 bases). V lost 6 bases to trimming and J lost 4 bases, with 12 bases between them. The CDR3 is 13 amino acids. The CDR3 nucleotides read TGTGCCAGCAGCCGGGGGGATGGCACTGAAGCTTTCTTT. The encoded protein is CASSRGDGTEAFF.

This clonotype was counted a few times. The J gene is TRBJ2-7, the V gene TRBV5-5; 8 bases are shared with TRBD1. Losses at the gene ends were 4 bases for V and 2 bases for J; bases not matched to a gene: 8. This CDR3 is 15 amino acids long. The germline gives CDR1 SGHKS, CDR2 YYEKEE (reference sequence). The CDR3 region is CASSSGQGGPYEQYF. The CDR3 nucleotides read TGTGCCAGCAGCAGTGGACAGGGTGGTCCCTACGAGCAGTACTTC.

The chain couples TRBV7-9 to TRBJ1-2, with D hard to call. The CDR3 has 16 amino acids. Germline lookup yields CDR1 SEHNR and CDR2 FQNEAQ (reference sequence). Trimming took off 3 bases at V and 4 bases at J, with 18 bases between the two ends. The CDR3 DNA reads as TGTGCCAGCAGCTTCCTTCCCCCGAAGGGCGGCTATGGCTACACCTTC. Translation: CASSFLPPKGGYGYTF.